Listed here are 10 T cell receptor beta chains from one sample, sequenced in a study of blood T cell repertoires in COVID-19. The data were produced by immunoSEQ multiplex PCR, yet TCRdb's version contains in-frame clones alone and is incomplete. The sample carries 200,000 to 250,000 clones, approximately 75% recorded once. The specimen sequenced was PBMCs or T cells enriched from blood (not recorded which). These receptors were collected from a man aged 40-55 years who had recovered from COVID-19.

The CDR3 nucleotides read TGTGCCAGCAGCCCCAGAGATCCGACTAGCGGGGGGGCCAGCGAGCAGTACTTC. Residues: CASSPRDPTSGGASEQYF. The rearrangement links TRBV7-8 to TRBJ2-7, with 14 nucleotides matching TRBD2. Trimming at V came to 5 bases and at J to 6 bases, leaving 15 bases not matched to a gene. From germline, CDR1 is SGHVS and CDR2 FQNEAQ. The CDR3 is 18 residues long.

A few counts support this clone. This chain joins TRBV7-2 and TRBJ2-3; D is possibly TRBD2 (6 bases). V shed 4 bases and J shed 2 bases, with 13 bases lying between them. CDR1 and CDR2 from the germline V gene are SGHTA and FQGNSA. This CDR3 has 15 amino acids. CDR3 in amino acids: CASSSGTLLTDTQYF. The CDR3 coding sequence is TGTGCCAGCAGCTCCGGGACTCTTCTCACAGATACGCAGTATTTT.

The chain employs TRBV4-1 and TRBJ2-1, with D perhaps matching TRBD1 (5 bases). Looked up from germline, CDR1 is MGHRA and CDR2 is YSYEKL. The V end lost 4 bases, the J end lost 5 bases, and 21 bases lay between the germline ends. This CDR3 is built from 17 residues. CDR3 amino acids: CASSPRASGQANNEQFF. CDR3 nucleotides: TGCGCCAGCAGCCCTCGGGCTAGTGGACAAGCGAACAATGAGCAGTTCTTC.

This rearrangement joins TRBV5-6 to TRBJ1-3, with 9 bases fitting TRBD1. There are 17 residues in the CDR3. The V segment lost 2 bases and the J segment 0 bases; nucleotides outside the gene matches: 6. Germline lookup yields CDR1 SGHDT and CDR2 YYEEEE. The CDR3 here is CASSLGTGPLSGNTIYF. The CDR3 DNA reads TGTGCCAGCAGCTTAGGGACAGGGCCCCTCTCTGGAAACACCATATATTTT.

CDR3: CSVAPTNTEAFF. For the CDR3, the DNA is TGCAGCGTTGCACCGACAAACACTGAAGCTTTCTTT. The gene calls are TRBV29-1 and TRBJ1-1, with D unresolved. This CDR3 spans 12 amino acids. V was clipped by 4 bases and J by 2 bases, with 8 bases between them. Per the germline V gene, CDR1 is SQVTM and CDR2 is ANQGSEA. The variable domain in full, with the rest retrieved from reference TRBV29-1 and TRBJ1-1, is SAVISQKPSRDICQRGTSLTIQCQVDSQVTMMFWYRQQPGQSLTLIATANQGSEATYESGFVIDKFPISRPNLTFSTLTVSNMSPEDSSIYLCSVAPTNTEAFFGQGTRLTVV.

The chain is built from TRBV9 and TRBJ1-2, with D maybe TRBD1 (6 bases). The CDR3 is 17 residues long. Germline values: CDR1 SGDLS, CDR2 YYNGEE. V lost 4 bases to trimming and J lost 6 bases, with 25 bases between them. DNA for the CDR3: TGTGCCAGCAGCCCAACCTCTTCGGGGGGCGCGGTGAATGGCTACACCTTC. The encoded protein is CASSPTSSGGAVNGYTF.

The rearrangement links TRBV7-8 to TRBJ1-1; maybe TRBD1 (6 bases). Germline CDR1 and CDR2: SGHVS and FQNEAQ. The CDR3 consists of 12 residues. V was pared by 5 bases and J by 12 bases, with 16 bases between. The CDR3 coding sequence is TGTGCCAGCAGCCCCGGGGGGGCTCTATCTTTCTTT. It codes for CASSPGGALSFF.

The CDR3 nucleotides are TGTGCCAGCAGCTTGGCCGGGGGAAGGGGGCCAGATACGCAGTATTTT. Its protein is CASSLAGGRGPDTQYF. The chain couples TRBV5-8 to TRBJ2-3; possibly TRBD1 for D (7 bases). The CDR3 is 16 residues long. CDR1 SGHTS and CDR2 YDEGEE come from the germline V gene. Trimming removed 0 bases at V and 4 bases at J, with 15 bases between.

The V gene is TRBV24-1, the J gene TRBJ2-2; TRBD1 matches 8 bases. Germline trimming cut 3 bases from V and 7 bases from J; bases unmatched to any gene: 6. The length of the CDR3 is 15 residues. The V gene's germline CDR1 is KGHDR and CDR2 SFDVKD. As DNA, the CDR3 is TGTGCCACCAGTGATATAAGGGGGACAGGCGGGGAGCTGTTTTTT. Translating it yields CATSDIRGTGGELFF.

The CDR3 nucleotides read TGTGCCAGCAGCTACAACGGGGGAACAGATACGCAGTATTTT. It yields the protein CASSYNGGTDTQYF. The gene calls are TRBV6-5 and TRBJ2-3; the D gene is possibly TRBD2 (6 bases). V gave up 6 bases and J gave up 3 bases, with 13 bases separating them. Germline V lookup: CDR1 MNHEY, CDR2 SVGAGI. This CDR3 comprises 14 residues.